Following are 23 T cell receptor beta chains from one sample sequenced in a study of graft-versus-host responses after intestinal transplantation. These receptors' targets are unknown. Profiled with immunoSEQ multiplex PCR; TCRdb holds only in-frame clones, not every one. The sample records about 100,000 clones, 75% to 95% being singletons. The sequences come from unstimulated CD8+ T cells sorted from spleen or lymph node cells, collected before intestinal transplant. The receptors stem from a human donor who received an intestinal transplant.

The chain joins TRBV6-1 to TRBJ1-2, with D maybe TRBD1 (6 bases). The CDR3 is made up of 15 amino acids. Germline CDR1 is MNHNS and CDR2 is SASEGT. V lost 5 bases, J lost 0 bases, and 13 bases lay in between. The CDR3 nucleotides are TGTGCCAGCAGTCTAATATCAGGGGCTAACTATGGCTACACCTTC. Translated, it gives CASSLISGANYGYTF.

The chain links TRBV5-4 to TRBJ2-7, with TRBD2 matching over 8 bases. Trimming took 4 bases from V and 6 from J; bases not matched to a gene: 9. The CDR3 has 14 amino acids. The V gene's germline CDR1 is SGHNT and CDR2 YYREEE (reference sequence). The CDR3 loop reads CASSRSGNKGEQYF. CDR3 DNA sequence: TGTGCCAGCAGCCGTAGCGGGAATAAAGGCGAGCAGTACTTC.

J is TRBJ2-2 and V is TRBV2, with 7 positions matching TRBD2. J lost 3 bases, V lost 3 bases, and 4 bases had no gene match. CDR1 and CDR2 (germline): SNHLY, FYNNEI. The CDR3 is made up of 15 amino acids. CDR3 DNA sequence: TGTGCCAGCAGTGACCTAGCGGTCGACACCGGGGAGCTGTTTTTT. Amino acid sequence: CASSDLAVDTGELFF.

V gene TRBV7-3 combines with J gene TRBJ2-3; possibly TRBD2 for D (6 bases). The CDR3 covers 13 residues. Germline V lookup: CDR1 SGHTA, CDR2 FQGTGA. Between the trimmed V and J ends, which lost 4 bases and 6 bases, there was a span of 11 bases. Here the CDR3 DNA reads TGTGCCAGCAGCTCCGGGGGAGTGGATACGCAGTATTTT. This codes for CASSSGGVDTQYF.

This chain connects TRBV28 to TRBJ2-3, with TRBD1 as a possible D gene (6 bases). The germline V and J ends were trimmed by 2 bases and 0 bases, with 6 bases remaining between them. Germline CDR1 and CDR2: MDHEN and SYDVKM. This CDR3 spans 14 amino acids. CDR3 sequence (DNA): TGTGCCAGCAGTTTAGGGGGCAGCACAGATACGCAGTATTTT. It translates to CASSLGGSTDTQYF.

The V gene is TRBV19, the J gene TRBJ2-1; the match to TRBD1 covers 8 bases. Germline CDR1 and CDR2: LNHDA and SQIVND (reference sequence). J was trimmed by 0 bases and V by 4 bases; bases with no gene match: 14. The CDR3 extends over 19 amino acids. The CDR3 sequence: CASSKAGQGWISSYNEQFF. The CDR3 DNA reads TGTGCCAGTAGTAAGGCCGGACAGGGTTGGATTAGCTCCTACAATGAGCAGTTCTTC. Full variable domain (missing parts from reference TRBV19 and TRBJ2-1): DGGITQSPKYLFRKEGQNVTLSCEQNLNHDAMYWYRQDPGQGLRLIYYSQIVNDFQKGDIAEGYSVSREKKESFPLTVTSAQKNPTAFYLCASSKAGQGWISSYNEQFFGPGTRLTVL.

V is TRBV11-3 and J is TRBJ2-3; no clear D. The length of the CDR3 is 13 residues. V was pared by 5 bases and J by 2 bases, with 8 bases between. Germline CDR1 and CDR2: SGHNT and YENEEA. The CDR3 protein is CASSPDDTDTQYF. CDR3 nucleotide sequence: TGTGCCAGCAGCCCGGATGACACAGATACGCAGTATTTT.

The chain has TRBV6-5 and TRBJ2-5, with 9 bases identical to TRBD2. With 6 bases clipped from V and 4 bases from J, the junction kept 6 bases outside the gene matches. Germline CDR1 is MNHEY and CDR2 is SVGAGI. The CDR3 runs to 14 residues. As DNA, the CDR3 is TGTGCCAGCAGCCTGGGACTAGCTGGAGAGACCCAGTACTTC. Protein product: CASSLGLAGETQYF.

The CDR3 nucleotides read TGTGCCTTCGACTCCCTAGCGGAAGTCTACAATGAGCAGTTCTTC. Translated, it gives CAFDSLAEVYNEQFF. The rearrangement links TRBV30 to TRBJ2-1; 7 bases are shared with TRBD2. V was pared by 7 bases and J by 3 bases, with 12 bases of the junction left unmatched. This CDR3 contains 15 residues. Germline V CDR1 and CDR2: GTSNPN, SVGIG (reference sequence). Full variable domain (missing parts from reference TRBV30 and TRBJ2-1): SQTIHQWPATLVQPVGSPLSLECTVEGTSNPNLYWYRQAAGRGLQLLFYSVGIGQISSEVPQNLSASRPQDRQFILSSKKLLLSDSGFYLCAFDSLAEVYNEQFFGPGTRLTVL.

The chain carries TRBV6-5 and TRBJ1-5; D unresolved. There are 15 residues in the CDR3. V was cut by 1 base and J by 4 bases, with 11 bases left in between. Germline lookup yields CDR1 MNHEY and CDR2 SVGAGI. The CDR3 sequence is CASSYWGTVNQPQHF. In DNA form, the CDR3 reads TGTGCCAGCAGTTACTGGGGTACAGTAAATCAGCCCCAGCATTTT.

The CDR3 DNA sequence: TGTGCCAGCAGTGATGACGGAGGGTCCTACGAGCAGTACTTC. Encoded protein: CASSDDGGSYEQYF. The chain uses TRBV6-1 and TRBJ2-7; possibly TRBD2 for D (6 bases). Germline V gene data show CDR1 as MNHNS and CDR2 as SASEGT. CDR3 length: 14 amino acids. The ends were cut back, 3 bases at V and 1 base at J, with 10 bases in the middle.

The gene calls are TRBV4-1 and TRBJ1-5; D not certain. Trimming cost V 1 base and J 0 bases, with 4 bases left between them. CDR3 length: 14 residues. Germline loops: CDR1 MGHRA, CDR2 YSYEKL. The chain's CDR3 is CASSQVGSNQPQHF. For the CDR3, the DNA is TGCGCCAGCAGCCAAGTTGGTAGCAATCAGCCCCAGCATTTT.

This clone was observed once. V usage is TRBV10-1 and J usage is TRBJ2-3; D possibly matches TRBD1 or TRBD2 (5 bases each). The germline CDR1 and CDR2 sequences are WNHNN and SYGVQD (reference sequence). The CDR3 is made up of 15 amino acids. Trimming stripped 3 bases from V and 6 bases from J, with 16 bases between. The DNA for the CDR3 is TGCGCCAGCAGTGACGATGGGGGAGTCTCCGATACGCAGTATTTT. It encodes CASSDDGGVSDTQYF.

The CDR3 DNA is TGTGCCAGCAGCGTCCAGGGGACTAGCTCCTACGAGCAGTACTTC. As protein: CASSVQGTSSYEQYF. V and J are TRBV5-4 and TRBJ2-7; 8 bases are a match to TRBD2. This CDR3 region has 15 residues. From germline, CDR1 is SGHNT and CDR2 YYREEE (reference sequence). The V gene end was trimmed by 4 bases and the J gene end by 0 bases; junction bases not matched to a gene: 6.

CDR3 protein: CASFGGTSGEQYF. As DNA, the CDR3 is TGTGCCAGCTTTGGCGGGACTTCTGGCGAGCAGTACTTC. V and J are TRBV25-1 and TRBJ2-7; maybe TRBD2 (6 bases). The CDR3 is 13 residues long. Germline V gene data show CDR1 as MGHDK and CDR2 as SYGVNS. The V end lost 8 bases, the J end lost 6 bases, and 17 bases lay between the germline ends.

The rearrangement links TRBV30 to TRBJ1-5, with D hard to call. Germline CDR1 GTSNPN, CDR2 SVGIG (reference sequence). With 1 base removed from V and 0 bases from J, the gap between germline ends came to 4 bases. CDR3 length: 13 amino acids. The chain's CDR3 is CAWSEASNQPQHF. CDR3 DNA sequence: TGTGCCTGGAGTGAGGCTAGCAATCAGCCCCAGCATTTT.

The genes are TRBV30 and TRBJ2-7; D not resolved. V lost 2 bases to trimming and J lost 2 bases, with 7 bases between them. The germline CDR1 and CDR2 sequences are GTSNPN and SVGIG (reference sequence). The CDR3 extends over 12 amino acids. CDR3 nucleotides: TGTGCCTGGAGTATTAGGGCCTACGAGCAGTACTTC. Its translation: CAWSIRAYEQYF. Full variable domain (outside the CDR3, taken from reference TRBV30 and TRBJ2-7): SQTIHQWPATLVQPVGSPLSLECTVEGTSNPNLYWYRQAAGRGLQLLFYSVGIGQISSEVPQNLSASRPQDRQFILSSKKLLLSDSGFYLCAWSIRAYEQYFGPGTRLTVT.

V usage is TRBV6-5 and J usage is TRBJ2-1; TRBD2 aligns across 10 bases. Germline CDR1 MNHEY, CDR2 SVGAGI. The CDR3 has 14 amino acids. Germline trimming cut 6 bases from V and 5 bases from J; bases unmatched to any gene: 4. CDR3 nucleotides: TGTGCCAGCAGCCTAGCGGGAGTCCACAATGAGCAGTTCTTC. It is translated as CASSLAGVHNEQFF.

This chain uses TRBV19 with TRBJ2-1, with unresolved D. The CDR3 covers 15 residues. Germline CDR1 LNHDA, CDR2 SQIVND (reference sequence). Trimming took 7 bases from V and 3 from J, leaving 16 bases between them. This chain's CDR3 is CASTPDDGVYNEQFF. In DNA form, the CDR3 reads TGTGCCAGTACCCCGGATGATGGGGTCTACAATGAGCAGTTCTTC.

For the CDR3, the DNA is TGTGCCAGCAGCTTGACAGGCACTGAAGCTTTCTTT. Its protein product is CASSLTGTEAFF. The chain joins TRBV5-6 to TRBJ1-1; a possible D gene is TRBD1 (5 bases). V dropped 1 base and J dropped 4 bases, with 5 bases sitting between them. The V gene's germline CDR1 is SGHDT and CDR2 YYEEEE. The CDR3 spans 12 residues.

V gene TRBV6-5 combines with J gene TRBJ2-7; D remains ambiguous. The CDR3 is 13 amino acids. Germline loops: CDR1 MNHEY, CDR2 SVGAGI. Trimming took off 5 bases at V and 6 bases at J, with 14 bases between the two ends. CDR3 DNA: TGTGCCAGCAGTCGCGACTCACTCCCCGAGCAGTACTTC. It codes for CASSRDSLPEQYF.

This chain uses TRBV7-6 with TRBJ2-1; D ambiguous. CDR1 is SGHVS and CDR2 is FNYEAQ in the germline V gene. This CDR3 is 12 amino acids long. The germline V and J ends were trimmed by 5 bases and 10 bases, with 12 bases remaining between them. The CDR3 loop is CASSRVVEEQFF. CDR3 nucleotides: TGTGCCAGCAGCCGTGTAGTGGAGGAGCAGTTCTTC.

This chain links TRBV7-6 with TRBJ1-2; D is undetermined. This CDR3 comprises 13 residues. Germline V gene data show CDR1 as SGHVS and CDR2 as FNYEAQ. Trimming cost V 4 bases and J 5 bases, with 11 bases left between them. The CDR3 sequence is CASSSDTEYGYTF. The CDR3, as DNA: TGTGCCAGCAGCTCCGACACAGAGTATGGCTACACCTTC.